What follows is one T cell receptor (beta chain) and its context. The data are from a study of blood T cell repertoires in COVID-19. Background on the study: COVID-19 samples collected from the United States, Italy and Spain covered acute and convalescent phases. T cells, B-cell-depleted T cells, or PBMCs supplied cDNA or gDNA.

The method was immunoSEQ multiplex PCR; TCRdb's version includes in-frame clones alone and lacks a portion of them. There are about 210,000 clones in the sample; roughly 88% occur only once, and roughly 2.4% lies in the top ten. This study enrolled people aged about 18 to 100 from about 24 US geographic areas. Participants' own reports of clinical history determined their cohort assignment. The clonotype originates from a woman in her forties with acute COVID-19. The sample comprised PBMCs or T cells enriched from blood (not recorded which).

CDR3 protein: CASSSSPGWTIYF. CDR3 DNA: TGTGCCAGCAGCTCTTCTCCCGGTTGGACCATATATTTT. The chain links TRBV28 to TRBJ1-3; the D is unclear. V lost 6 bases and J lost 10, with 16 bases in between. There are 13 residues in the CDR3. Germline loops: CDR1 MDHEN, CDR2 SYDVKM.